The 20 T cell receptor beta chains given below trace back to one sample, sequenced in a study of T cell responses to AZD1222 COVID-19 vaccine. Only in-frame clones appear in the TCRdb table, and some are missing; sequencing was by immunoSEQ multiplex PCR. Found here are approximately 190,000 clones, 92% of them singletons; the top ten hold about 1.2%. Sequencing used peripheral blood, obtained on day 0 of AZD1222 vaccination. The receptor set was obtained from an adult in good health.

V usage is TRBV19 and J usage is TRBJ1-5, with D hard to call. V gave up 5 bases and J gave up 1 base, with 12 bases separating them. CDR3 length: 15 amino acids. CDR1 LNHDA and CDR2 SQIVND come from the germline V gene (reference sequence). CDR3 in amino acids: CASSPPRVSNQPQHF. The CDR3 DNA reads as TGTGCCAGTAGTCCCCCCCGGGTGAGCAATCAGCCCCAGCATTTT.

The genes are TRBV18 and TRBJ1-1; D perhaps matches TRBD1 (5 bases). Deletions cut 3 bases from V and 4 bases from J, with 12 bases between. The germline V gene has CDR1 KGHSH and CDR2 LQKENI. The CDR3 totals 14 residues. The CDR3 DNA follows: TGTGCCAGCTCACCTACGACGGGGCGCACTGAAGCTTTCTTT. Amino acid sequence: CASSPTTGRTEAFF.

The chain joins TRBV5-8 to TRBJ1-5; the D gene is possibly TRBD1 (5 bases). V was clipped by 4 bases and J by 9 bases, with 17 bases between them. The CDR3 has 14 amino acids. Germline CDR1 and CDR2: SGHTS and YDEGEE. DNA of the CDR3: TGTGCCAGCAGCCCCGCCGGGGGAGGACGGCCCCAGCATTTT. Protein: CASSPAGGGRPQHF.

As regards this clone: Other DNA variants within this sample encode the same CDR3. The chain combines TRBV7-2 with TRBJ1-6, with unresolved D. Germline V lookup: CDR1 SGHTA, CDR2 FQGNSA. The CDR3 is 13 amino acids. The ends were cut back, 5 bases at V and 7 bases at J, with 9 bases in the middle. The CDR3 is CASSLRSNSPLHF. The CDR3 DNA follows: TGTGCCAGCAGCCTAAGGTCCAATTCACCCCTCCACTTT.

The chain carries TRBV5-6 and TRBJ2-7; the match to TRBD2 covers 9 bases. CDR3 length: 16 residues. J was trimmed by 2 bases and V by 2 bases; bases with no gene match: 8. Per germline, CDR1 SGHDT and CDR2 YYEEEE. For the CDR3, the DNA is TGTGCCAGCAGCTTTCCCTCGACTAGCGGTCCCTACGAGCAGTACTTC. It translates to CASSFPSTSGPYEQYF.

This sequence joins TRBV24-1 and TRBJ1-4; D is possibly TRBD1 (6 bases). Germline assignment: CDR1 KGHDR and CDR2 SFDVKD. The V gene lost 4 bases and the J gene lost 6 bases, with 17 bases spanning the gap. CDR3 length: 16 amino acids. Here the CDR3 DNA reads TGTGCCACCAGTGAAGGACCACAGGGTGGCGATGAAAAACTGTTTTTT. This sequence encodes CATSEGPQGGDEKLFF.

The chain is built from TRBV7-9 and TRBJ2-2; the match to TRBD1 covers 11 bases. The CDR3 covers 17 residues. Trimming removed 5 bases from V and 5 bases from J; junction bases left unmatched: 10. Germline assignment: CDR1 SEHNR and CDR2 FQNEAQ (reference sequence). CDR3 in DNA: TGTGCCAGCAGCATCAACGCCGGGACAGGGGGGACCGGGGAGCTGTTTTTT. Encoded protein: CASSINAGTGGTGELFF.

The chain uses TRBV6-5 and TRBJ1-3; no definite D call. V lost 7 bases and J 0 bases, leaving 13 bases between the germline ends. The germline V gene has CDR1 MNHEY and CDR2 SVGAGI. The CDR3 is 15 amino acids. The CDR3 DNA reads TGTGCCAGCACTCGGACGGTTAGCTCTGGAAACACCATATATTTT. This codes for CASTRTVSSGNTIYF.

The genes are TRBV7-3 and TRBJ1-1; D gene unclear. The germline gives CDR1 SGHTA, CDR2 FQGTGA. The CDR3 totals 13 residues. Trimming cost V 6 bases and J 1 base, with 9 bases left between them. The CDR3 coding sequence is TGTGCCAGCAGGGCACAGAGGAACACTGAAGCTTTCTTT. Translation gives CASRAQRNTEAFF.

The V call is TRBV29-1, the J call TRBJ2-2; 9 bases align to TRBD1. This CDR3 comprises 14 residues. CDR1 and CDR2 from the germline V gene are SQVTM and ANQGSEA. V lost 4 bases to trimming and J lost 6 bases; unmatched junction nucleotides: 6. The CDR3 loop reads CSVAVQGAAGELFF. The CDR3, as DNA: TGCAGCGTTGCTGTACAGGGGGCAGCCGGGGAGCTGTTTTTT.

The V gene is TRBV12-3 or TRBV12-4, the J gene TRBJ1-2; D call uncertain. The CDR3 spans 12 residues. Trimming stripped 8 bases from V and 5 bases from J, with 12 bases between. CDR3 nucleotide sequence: TGTGCCAGCTCCTACGGCCCGTATGGCTACACCTTC. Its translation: CASSYGPYGYTF.

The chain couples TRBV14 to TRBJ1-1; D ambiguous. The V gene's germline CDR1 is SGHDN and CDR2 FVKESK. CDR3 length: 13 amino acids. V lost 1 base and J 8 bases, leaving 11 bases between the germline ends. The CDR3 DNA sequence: TGTGCCAGCAGCCAAGTAGAGGGATTAGAAGCTTTCTTT. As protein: CASSQVEGLEAFF.

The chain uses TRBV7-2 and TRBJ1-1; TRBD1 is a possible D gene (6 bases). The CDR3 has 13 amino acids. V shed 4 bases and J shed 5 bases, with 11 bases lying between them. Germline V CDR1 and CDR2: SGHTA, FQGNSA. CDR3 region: CASSSLRGTEAFF. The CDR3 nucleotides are TGTGCCAGCAGCTCTCTCAGGGGTACTGAAGCTTTCTTT.

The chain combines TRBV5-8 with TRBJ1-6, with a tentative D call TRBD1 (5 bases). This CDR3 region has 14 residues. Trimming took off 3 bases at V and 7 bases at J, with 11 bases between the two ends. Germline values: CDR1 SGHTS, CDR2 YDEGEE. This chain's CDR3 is CASSSAWGNSPLHF. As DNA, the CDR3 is TGTGCCAGCAGCTCAGCCTGGGGGAATTCACCCCTCCACTTT.

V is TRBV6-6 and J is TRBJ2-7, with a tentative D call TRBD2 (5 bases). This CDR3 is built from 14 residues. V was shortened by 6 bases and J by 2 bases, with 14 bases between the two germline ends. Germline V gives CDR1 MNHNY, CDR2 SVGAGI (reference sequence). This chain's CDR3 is CASSPPGIAYEQYF. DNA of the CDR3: TGTGCCAGCAGCCCCCCCGGGATTGCCTACGAGCAGTACTTC.

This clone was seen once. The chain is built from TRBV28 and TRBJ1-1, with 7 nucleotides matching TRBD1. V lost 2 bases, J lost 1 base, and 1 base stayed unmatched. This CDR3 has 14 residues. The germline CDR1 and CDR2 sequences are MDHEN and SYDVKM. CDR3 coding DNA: TGTGCCAGCAGTTTAAGACAGGGGAACACTGAAGCTTTCTTT. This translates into CASSLRQGNTEAFF.

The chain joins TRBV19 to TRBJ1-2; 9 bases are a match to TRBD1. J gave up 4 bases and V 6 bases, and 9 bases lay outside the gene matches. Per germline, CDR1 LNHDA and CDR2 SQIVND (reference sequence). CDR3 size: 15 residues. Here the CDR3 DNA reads TGTGCCAGTAGCTTGGGACAGGGAGAGGGCTATGGCTACACCTTC. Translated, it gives CASSLGQGEGYGYTF.

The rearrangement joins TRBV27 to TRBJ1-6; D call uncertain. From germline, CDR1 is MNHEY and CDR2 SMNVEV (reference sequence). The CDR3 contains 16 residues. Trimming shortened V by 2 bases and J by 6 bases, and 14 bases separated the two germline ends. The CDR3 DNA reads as TGTGCCAGCAGTTTAGTAAGGATCCCACCTAATTCACCCCTCCACTTT. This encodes CASSLVRIPPNSPLHF.

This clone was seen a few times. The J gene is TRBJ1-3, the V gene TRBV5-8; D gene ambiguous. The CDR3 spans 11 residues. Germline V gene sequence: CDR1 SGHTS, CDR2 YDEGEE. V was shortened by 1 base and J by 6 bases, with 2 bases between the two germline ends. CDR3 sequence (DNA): TGTGCCAGCAGCTTGACAAACACCATATATTTT. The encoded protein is CASSLTNTIYF.

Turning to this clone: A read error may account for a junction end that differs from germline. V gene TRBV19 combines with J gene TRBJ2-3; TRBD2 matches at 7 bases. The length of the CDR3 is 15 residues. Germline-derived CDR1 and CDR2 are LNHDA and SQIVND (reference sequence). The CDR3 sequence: CASSITGGTTVTQYF. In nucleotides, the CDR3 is TGTGCCAGTAGTATTACCGGGGGGACCACAGTTACGCAGTATTTT. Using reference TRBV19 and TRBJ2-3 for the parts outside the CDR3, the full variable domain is DGGITQSPKYLFRKEGQNVTLSCEQNLNHDAMYWYRQDPGQGLRLIYYSQIVNDFQKGDIAEGYSVSREKKESFPLTVTSAQKNPTAFYLCASSITGGTTVTQYFGPGTRLTVL.